The 14 T cell receptor beta chains in this list originate from one sample, sequenced in a study of PD-1 blockade in classical Hodgkin lymphoma. Libraries were prepared by immunoSEQ multiplex PCR; TCRdb keeps only in-frame clonotypes and omits some of them. Among 5,000 to 6,000 clones listed, more than 50% were seen once. Relapses following autologous stem cell transplantation were seen in all patients, with brentuximab vedotin exposure varying. Specimen: peripheral blood mononuclear cells (PBMCs), collected at baseline. The source is a human donor with classical Hodgkin lymphoma.

By proportion, this clone is medium-sized. J is TRBJ1-2 and V is TRBV7-2; TRBD1 agrees at 7 bases. V shed 3 bases, J shed 8 bases, and the junction held 6 bases outside the gene matches. The CDR3 consists of 13 residues. Germline assignment: CDR1 SGHTA and CDR2 FQGNSA. CDR3 bases: TGTGCCAGCAGCTTGCGACAGGGACGGGGCTACACCTTC. Amino acids: CASSLRQGRGYTF.

This chain uses TRBV19 with TRBJ2-1; 14 bases are a match to TRBD2. Trimming took 5 bases from V and 7 from J; bases not matched to a gene: 16. In germline, CDR1 is LNHDA, CDR2 SQIVND (reference sequence). This CDR3 has 19 amino acids. The DNA for the CDR3 is TGTGCCAGTAGTCCCAGACTAGCGGGAGGGCCTTCATCTTCAAATGAGCAGTTCTTC. Its translation is CASSPRLAGGPSSSNEQFF.

This clone appeared a few times. This chain links TRBV4-1 with TRBJ2-7, with D possibly TRBD1 on 7 matching bases. V was clipped by 2 bases and J by 1 base, with 12 bases between them. Germline V CDR1 and CDR2: MGHRA, YSYEKL. The length of the CDR3 is 15 residues. This CDR3 is CASSQPSGGSYEQYF. The CDR3, as DNA: TGCGCCAGCAGCCAACCTTCAGGGGGGTCCTACGAGCAGTACTTC.

The gene calls are TRBV6-5 and TRBJ2-7; D is undetermined. V was trimmed by 2 bases and J by 3 bases, leaving 11 bases between them. The CDR3 is 14 residues long. Germline CDR1 and CDR2: MNHEY and SVGAGI. The CDR3 here is CASSYGPEYYEQYF. Here the CDR3 DNA reads TGTGCCAGCAGTTACGGGCCGGAATACTACGAGCAGTACTTC.

The chain has TRBV5-5 and TRBJ1-5; tentatively, D is TRBD1 (5 bases). The germline V and J ends were trimmed by 3 bases and 0 bases, with 13 bases remaining between them. This CDR3 is 16 amino acids long. The germline V gene has CDR1 SGHKS and CDR2 YYEKEE (reference sequence). The CDR3 DNA is TGTGCCAGCAGCTATTGGGGGAATCTTAGCAATCAGCCCCAGCATTTT. Encoded protein: CASSYWGNLSNQPQHF.

V is TRBV2 and J is TRBJ2-5, with 8 bases lining up with TRBD1. The DNA end is more similar to TRBJ2-7, so the J call may be wrong. Germline CDR1 reads SNHLY; CDR2 reads FYNNEI. The length of the CDR3 is 14 residues. CDR3: CASSEQGALYEQYF. CDR3 in DNA: TGTGCCAGCAGTGAACAGGGGGCGCTTTACGAGCAGTACTTC.

The rearrangement joins TRBV6-5 to TRBJ1-1; D perhaps matches TRBD1 (6 bases). CDR1 is MNHEY, CDR2 SVGAGI, per germline. The CDR3 runs 13 residues. The ends were cut back, 3 bases at V and 6 bases at J, with 11 bases in the middle. CDR3 coding DNA: TGTGCCAGCAGTTATTCAGGGGTCTCTGAAGCTTTCTTT. Protein product: CASSYSGVSEAFF.

This clone showed up just a few times. The rearrangement links TRBV27 to TRBJ2-2; D possibly uses TRBD1 or TRBD2 (6 bases each). Trimming cost V 3 bases and J 5 bases, with 13 bases left between them. The CDR3 has 15 residues. Per the germline V gene, CDR1 is MNHEY and CDR2 is SMNVEV (reference sequence). CDR3 bases: TGTGCCAGCAGTTTTCCGGGGGCAGGGACCGGGGAGCTGTTTTTT. It yields the protein CASSFPGAGTGELFF.

The chain couples TRBV6-5 to TRBJ2-7; the match to TRBD2 covers 14 bases. This CDR3 has 16 residues. The V segment lost 4 bases and the J segment 4 bases; nucleotides outside the gene matches: 6. Germline assignment: CDR1 MNHEY and CDR2 SVGAGI. CDR3 DNA sequence: TGTGCCAGCAGTTCCTGGACTAGCGGGAGGTTATACGAGCAGTACTTC. This encodes CASSSWTSGRLYEQYF.

The V and J genes are TRBV19 and TRBJ2-6; no clear D. This CDR3 contains 14 residues. CDR1 is LNHDA and CDR2 is SQIVND in the germline V gene (reference sequence). Trimming took off 4 bases at V and 0 bases at J, with 4 bases between the two ends. The CDR3 protein is CASSSNSGANVLTF. DNA of the CDR3: TGTGCCAGTAGTAGTAACTCTGGGGCCAACGTCCTGACTTTC.

The V and J genes are TRBV19 and TRBJ2-2; D gene uncertain. CDR3 size: 15 residues. Per the germline V gene, CDR1 is LNHDA and CDR2 is SQIVND (reference sequence). Trimming pared 5 bases from V and 4 bases from J, leaving 14 bases between. The chain's CDR3 is CASSSSSMTTGELFF. The CDR3 DNA is TGTGCCAGTAGTTCCTCGAGTATGACCACCGGGGAGCTGTTTTTT.

As regards this clone: Relative to the germline gene, one junction end is altered; a read error may explain this. The sample holds other DNA sequences that translate to the same CDR3. J is TRBJ1-1 and V is TRBV7-8; D remains unclear. The germline gives CDR1 SGHVS, CDR2 FQNEAQ. The CDR3 length is 15 residues. The CDR3 region has the DNA TGTGCCAGCAGCCCTCCAACCCCTCCGAACACTGAAGCTTTCTTC. As protein: CASSPPTPPNTEAFF. The entire variable domain, with the rest obtained from reference TRBV7-8 and TRBJ1-1, is as follows: GAGVSQSPRYKVAKRGQDVALRCDPISGHVSLFWYQQALGQGPEFLTYFQNEAQLDKSGLPSDRFFAERPEGSVSTLKIQRTQQEDSAVYLCASSPPTPPNTEAFFGQGTRLTVV.

The sample holds a few counts of this clone. The chain combines TRBV5-1 with TRBJ1-4; TRBD1 is a possible D gene (5 bases). From germline, CDR1 is SGHRS and CDR2 YFSETQ. The CDR3 has 9 residues. V was pared by 6 bases and J by 17 bases, with 11 bases between. In DNA form, the CDR3 reads TGCGCCAGCACCGACAGCACCTTTTTT. This gives the protein CASTDSTFF.

The V and J genes are TRBV4-2 and TRBJ1-1; D is unclear. The CDR3 runs to 15 residues. The germline V and J ends were trimmed by 0 bases and 0 bases, with 8 bases remaining between them. The germline gives CDR1 LGHNA, CDR2 YNFKEQ. The CDR3 protein is CASSQDRFMNTEAFF. The CDR3, as DNA: TGTGCCAGCAGCCAAGATAGGTTTATGAACACTGAAGCTTTCTTT.